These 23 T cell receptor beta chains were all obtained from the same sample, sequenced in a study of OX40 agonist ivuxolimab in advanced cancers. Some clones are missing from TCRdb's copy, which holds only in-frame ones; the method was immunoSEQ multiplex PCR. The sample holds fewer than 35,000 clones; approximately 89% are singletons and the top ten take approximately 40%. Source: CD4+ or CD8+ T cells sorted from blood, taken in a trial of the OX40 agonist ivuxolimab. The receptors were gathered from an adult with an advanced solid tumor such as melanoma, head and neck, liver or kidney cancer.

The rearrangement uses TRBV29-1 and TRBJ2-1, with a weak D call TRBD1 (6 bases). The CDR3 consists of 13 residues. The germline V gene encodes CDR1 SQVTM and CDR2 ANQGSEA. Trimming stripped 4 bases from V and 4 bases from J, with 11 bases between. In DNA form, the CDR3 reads TGCAGCGTTGTGGGGACACAGTACAATGAGCAGTTCTTC. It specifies CSVVGTQYNEQFF.

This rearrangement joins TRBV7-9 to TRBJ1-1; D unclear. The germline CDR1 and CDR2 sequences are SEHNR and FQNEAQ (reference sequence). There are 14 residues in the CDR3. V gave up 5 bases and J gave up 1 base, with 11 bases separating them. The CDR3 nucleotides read TGTGCCAGCAGCCAGCATCCAGAGAACACTGAAGCTTTCTTT. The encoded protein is CASSQHPENTEAFF.

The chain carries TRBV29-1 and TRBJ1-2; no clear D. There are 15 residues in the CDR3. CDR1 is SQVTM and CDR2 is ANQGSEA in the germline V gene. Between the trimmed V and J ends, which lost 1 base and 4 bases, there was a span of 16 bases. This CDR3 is CSVEGYRAGFYGYTF. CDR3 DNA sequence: TGCAGCGTTGAAGGCTATAGGGCAGGATTCTATGGCTACACCTTC.

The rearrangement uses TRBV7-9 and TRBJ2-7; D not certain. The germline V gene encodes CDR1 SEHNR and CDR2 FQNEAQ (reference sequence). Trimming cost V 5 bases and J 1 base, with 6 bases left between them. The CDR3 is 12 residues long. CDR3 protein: CASSPGSYEQYF. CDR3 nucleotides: TGTGCCAGCAGCCCAGGATCCTACGAGCAGTACTTC.

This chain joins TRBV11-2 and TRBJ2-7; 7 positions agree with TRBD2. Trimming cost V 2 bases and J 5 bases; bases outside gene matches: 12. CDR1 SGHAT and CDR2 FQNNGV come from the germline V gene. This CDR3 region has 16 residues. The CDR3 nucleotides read TGTGCCAGCAGCTTATTCGGGACTATGCCCTATGACGAGCAGTACTTC. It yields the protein CASSLFGTMPYDEQYF.

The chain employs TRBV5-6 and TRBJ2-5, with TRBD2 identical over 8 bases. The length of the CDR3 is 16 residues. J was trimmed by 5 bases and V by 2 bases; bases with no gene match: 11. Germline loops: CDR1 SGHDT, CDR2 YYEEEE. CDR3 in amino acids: CASSLGHPRGGETQYF. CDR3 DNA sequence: TGTGCCAGCAGCTTAGGGCACCCACGGGGGGGGGAGACCCAGTACTTC.

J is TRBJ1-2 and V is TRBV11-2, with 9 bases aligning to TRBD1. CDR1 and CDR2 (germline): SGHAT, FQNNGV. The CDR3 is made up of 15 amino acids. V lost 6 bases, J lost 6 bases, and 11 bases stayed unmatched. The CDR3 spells CASSVPGQGKDGYTF. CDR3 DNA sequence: TGTGCCAGCAGTGTGCCGGGACAGGGAAAGGATGGCTACACCTTC.

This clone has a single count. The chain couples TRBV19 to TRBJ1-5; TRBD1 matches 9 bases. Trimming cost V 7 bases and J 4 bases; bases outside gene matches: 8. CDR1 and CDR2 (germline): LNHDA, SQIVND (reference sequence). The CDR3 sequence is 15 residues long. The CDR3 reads CASTLGQGQNQPQHF. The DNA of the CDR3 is TGTGCCAGTACTCTAGGACAGGGGCAAAATCAGCCCCAGCATTTT.

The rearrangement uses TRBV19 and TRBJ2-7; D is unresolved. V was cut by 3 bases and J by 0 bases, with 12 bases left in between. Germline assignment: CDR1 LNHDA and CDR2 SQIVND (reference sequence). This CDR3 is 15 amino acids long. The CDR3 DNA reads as TGTGCCAGTAGTATTATGGGGTTCAGCTCCTACGAGCAGTACTTC. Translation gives CASSIMGFSSYEQYF.

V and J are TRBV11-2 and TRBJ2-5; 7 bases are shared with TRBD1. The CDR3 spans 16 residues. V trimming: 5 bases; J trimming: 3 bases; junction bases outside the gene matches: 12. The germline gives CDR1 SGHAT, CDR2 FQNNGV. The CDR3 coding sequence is TGTGCCAGCAGCACTTGGGGGCAGGGGGATAAAGAGACCCAGTACTTC. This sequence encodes CASSTWGQGDKETQYF.

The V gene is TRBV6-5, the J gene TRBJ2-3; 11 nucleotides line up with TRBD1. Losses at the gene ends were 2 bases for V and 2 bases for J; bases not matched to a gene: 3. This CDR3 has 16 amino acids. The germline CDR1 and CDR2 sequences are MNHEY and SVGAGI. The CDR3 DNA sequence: TGTGCCAGCAGTTACGGGGACAGGGGGTACACAGATACGCAGTATTTT. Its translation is CASSYGDRGYTDTQYF.

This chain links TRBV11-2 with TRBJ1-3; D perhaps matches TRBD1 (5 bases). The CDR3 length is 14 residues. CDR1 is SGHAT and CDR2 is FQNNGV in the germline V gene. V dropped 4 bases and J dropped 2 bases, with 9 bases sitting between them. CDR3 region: CASSYRTPGNTIYF. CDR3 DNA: TGTGCCAGCAGCTACCGGACACCTGGAAACACCATATATTTT.

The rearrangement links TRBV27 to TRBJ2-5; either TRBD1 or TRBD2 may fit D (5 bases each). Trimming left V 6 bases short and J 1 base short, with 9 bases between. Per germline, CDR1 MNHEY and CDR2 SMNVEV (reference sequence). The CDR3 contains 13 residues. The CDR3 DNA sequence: TGTGCCAGCAGGATGGGGACCCAAGAGACCCAGTACTTC. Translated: CASRMGTQETQYF.

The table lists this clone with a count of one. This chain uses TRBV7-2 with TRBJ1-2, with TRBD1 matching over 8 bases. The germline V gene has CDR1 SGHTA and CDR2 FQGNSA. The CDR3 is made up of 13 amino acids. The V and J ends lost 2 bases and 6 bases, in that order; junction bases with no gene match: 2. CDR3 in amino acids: CASSLQGANGYTF. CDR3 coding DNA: TGTGCCAGCAGCTTACAGGGGGCCAATGGCTACACCTTC.

The CDR3 here is CASSWRGYEQYF. CDR3 DNA: TGTGCCAGCAGTTGGAGGGGTTACGAGCAGTACTTC. This chain connects TRBV28 to TRBJ2-7, with D possibly matching TRBD2 (6 bases). Deletions cut 4 bases from V and 4 bases from J, with 8 bases between. CDR1 MDHEN and CDR2 SYDVKM come from the germline V gene. The CDR3 runs 12 residues. The complete variable domain, with remaining parts taken from reference TRBV28 and TRBJ2-7, reads DVKVTQSSRYLVKRTGEKVFLECVQDMDHENMFWYRQDPGLGLRLIYFSYDVKMKEKGDIPEGYSVSREKKERFSLILESASTNQTSMYLCASSWRGYEQYFGPGTRLTVT.

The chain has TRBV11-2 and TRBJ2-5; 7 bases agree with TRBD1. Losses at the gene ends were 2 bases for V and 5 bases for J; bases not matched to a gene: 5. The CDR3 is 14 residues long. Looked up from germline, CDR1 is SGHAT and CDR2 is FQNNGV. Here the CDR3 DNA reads TGTGCCAGCAGCTTAACACAGGGGCACGAGACCCAGTACTTC. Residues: CASSLTQGHETQYF.

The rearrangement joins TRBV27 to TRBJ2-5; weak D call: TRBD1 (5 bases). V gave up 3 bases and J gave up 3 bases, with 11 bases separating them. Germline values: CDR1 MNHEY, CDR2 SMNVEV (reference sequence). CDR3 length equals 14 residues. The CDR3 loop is CASSLLPGKETQYF. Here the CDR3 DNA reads TGTGCCAGCAGTTTGTTGCCAGGGAAAGAGACCCAGTACTTC.

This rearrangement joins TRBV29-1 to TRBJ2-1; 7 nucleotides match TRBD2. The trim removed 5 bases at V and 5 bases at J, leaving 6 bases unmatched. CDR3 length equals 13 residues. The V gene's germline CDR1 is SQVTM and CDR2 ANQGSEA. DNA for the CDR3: TGCAGCGTTATAACTAGCGCCGACAATGAGCAGTTCTTC. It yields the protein CSVITSADNEQFF.

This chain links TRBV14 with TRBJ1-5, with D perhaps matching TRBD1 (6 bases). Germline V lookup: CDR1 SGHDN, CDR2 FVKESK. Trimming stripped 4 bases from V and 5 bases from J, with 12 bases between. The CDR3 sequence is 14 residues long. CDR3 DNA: TGTGCCAGCAGCCCCGCAGGGGTGGATCAGCCCCAGCATTTT. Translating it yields CASSPAGVDQPQHF.

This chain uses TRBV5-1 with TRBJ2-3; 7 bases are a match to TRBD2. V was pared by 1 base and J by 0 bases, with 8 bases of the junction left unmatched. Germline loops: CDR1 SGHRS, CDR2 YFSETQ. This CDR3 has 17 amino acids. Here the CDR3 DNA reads TGCGCCAGCAGCTTGCTGTCTAGCGGTACGAGCACAGATACGCAGTATTTT. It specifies CASSLLSSGTSTDTQYF.

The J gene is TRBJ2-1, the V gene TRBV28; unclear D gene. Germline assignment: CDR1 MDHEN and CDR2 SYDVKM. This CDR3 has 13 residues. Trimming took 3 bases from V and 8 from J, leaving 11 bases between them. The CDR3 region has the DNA TGTGCCAGCAGTTTGGTCCGTTGGGATGAGCAGTTCTTC. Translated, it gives CASSLVRWDEQFF.

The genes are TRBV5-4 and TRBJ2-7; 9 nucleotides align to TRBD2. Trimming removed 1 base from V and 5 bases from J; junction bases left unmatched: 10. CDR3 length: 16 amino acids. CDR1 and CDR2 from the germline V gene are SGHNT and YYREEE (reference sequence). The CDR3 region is CASSLFAGGPGDEQYF. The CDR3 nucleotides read TGTGCCAGCAGCTTGTTTGCGGGAGGGCCAGGGGACGAGCAGTACTTC. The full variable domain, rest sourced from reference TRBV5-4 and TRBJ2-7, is ETGVTQSPTHLIKTRGQQVTLRCSSQSGHNTVSWYQQALGQGPQFIFQYYREEENGRGNFPPRFSGLQFPNYSSELNVNALELDDSALYLCASSLFAGGPGDEQYFGPGTRLTVT.

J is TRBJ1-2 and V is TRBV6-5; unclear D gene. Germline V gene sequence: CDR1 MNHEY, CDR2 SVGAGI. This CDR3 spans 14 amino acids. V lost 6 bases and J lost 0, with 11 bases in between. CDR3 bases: TGTGCCAGCAGGGAACCAGGATCTAACTATGGCTACACCTTC. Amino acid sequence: CASREPGSNYGYTF.